This TCR beta chain was sequenced during a study of blood T cells in healthy people across ages (dated by TCRdb to between 2014 and 2017). Turning to the overall study: Template switching captured roughly one uniquely barcoded TCR beta cDNA molecule per two T cells in model experiments. Donors were grouped into four age groups: young (average approximately 16 years), middle-aged (under 40), aged (around 66) and long-lived (82). Donors of different ages were randomly distributed across sequencing lanes to avoid experimental bias. Two additional independent replicas of 1 million unique cDNA reads from the same blood draw were analyzed for two donors (one aged 18 to 29 and one aged 80 or older). Using deep sequencing normalized with unique cDNA molecular identifiers, the study measured how TCR beta repertoire diversity changes with age.

Overall study results and their limits: The CMV infection status of donors was not known, potentially confounding age-related changes in expanded clonotypes. Bulk unsorted PBMC profiling prevented conclusive comparison of naive and antigen-experienced compartments. Estimates of total diversity from one million sequenced T cells were regarded as lower bounds and underestimates. There was a strong correlation between observed TCR beta diversity and the percentage of naive T cells measured by flow cytometry. As age increased, observed TCR beta diversity per million T cells dropped in a roughly linear way, and a significant reduction was already evident by age approximately 40. Compared with the aged group, the long-lived group had more naive CD4+ T cells, fewer expanded clones and increased TCR diversity, suggesting age selection.

The 39 donors, aged roughly 6 to 95 years, were systemically healthy Caucasian individuals from Russia. About 9.8 milliliters of peripheral blood were drawn from each donor into EDTA-treated Vacutainer tubes. PBMCs were isolated by Ficoll-Paque density-gradient centrifugation, with at least 7 million obtained per sample. Total RNA was extracted from PBMCs with Trizol reagent, with at least 5 micrograms obtained per sample. Naive CD45RAhigh/CD27high T cell percentages were measured by flow cytometry on a PBMC aliquot from every donor. This clonotype appeared a few times. The antigen it recognizes is unknown. No base quality values were provided; no much bigger clone lies one nucleotide off. The library was made by 5' RACE. This sample was sequenced with an Illumina HiSeq 2500. The second PCR ran for about 7 to 11 cycles and used a J-beta primer mix along with a sample-barcoded 5' primer. A unique molecular identifier was introduced onto each TCR beta cDNA molecule by a template-switch 5' adaptor carrying 12 random nucleotides. Each sample yielded at least 3 million CDR3-containing paired-end reads. The Mint cDNA synthesis kit, primed by a TRBC-specific oligonucleotide, was used to synthesize first-strand cDNA from all RNA. After uracil-DNA glycosylase treatment, a first 18-cycle PCR used universal primers M1SS and BC2_uni_R on all cDNA. The original pipeline was this. Normalization of each sample was performed by random selection of 1 million high-quality reads, each carrying a distinct molecular identifier. Reads with shared molecular identifiers were discarded instead of being binned into consensus sequences. MiTCR, set to a Q25 quality threshold and the strictest error-elimination algorithm, was used for CDR3 identification, clonotype clustering and error correction. Lower-bound total TCR beta diversity was estimated with a nonparametric unseen species model using Euler transformation. In-frame beta chains were kept once TCRdb had trimmed the public reads at Q25 with fastp and called clones with MiXCR. CDR3 protein duplicates are merged, each entry listing the most common genes and DNA. TCRdb's processing, not the study's, gives the V and J calls here. Here the sample has roughly 1.6 million distinct CDR3 sequences; roughly 32% occur a single time. The top ten clones comprise approximately 11% of the sample.

The CDR3 sequence holds 14 residues, the cysteine and phenylalanine included. The kept DNA is CDR3 alone, 42 bases in frame from the first base. A distance of 11 bases separates the germline ends of V and J, which lose 0 bases and 3 bases respectively. The CDR1 and CDR2 encoded by the germline V gene (reference sequence) are DFQATT and SNEGSKA. Recombination connected TRBV20-1 to TRBJ2-5, with a weak D call of TRBD2 (6 bases match). The receptor comes from a woman under 40 in good health. Sequenced material: blood. The CDR3 in this case is CSARDQRAKETQYF. The nucleotide sequence is TGCAGTGCTAGAGATCAGCGGGCGAAAGAGACCCAGTACTTC.